The 8 T cell receptor beta chains reported below all come from one sample, sequenced in a study of cytomegalovirus exposure and HLA in healthy donors. Amplification used 60 Vbeta primers and 13 Jbeta primers. Produced via immunoSEQ multiplex PCR; TCRdb's table is partial and in-frame only. The profile shows approximately 160,000 clones, roughly 80% of them singletons. The sample comprised PBMCs. These receptors were taken from a young woman in good health and CMV-seronegative.

The V gene is TRBV28, the J gene TRBJ1-3; no definite D call. The length of the CDR3 is 13 residues. Between the trimmed V and J ends, which lost 8 bases and 6 bases, there was a span of 14 bases. Germline loops: CDR1 MDHEN, CDR2 SYDVKM. CDR3 DNA sequence: TGTGCCAGCGCCCTTGGCCGGGAAAACACCATATATTTT. The encoded protein is CASALGRENTIYF. The full variable domain, with the rest looked up from reference TRBV28 and TRBJ1-3, is DVKVTQSSRYLVKRTGEKVFLECVQDMDHENMFWYRQDPGLGLRLIYFSYDVKMKEKGDIPEGYSVSREKKERFSLILESASTNQTSMYLCASALGRENTIYFGEGSWLTVV.

This chain joins TRBV5-1 and TRBJ1-3; D is uncertain. Trimming left V 0 bases short and J 0 bases short, with 10 bases between. The CDR3 has 16 amino acids. Germline values: CDR1 SGHRS, CDR2 YFSETQ. The CDR3 sequence: CASSLARLNSGNTIYF. The CDR3 DNA sequence: TGCGCCAGCAGCTTGGCCAGACTCAACTCTGGAAACACCATATATTTT.

Details on this clone: A junction boundary mismatches the germline segment, possibly from a read error. J is TRBJ1-2 and V is TRBV4-3; D possibly corresponds to TRBD1 (5 bases). Germline CDR1 is LGHNA and CDR2 is YSLEER. This CDR3 has 16 amino acids. In nucleotides, the CDR3 is TGCGCCAGCGGCCAGTCGAGCGGATCGGGGGGCTATGGCTACACCTTC. It codes for CASGQSSGSGGYGYTF.

The chain uses TRBV2 and TRBJ1-1, with D unresolved. V was pared by 7 bases and J by 0 bases, with 12 bases between. Germline loops: CDR1 SNHLY, CDR2 FYNNEI. The CDR3 spans 14 residues. CDR3: CASTLESLNTEAFF. The CDR3 DNA reads as TGTGCCAGCACCCTTGAGAGTTTGAACACTGAAGCTTTCTTT.

A few counts support this clone. The genes are TRBV29-1 and TRBJ1-1, with TRBD1 as a possible D gene (6 bases). The CDR3 length is 15 residues. Trimming took off 0 bases at V and 6 bases at J, with 17 bases between the two ends. The germline gives CDR1 SQVTM, CDR2 ANQGSEA. CDR3 DNA: TGCAGCGTTGAAGATCTCGGGACAATCGGGGCTGAAGCTTTCTTT. The encoded protein is CSVEDLGTIGAEAFF.

The chain uses TRBV4-1 and TRBJ1-2; 7 positions agree with TRBD1. CDR1 and CDR2 from the germline V gene are MGHRA and YSYEKL. The CDR3 covers 13 residues. V lost 3 bases to trimming and J lost 4 bases; unmatched junction nucleotides: 2. The CDR3 spells CASSQTGIYGYTF. The CDR3 DNA is TGCGCCAGCAGCCAGACAGGGATCTATGGCTACACCTTC.

This clone was found once. This chain joins TRBV7-2 and TRBJ2-3; D gene ambiguous. The CDR3 totals 16 residues. CDR1 and CDR2 (germline): SGHTA, FQGNSA. Between the trimmed V and J ends, which lost 5 bases and 0 bases, there was a span of 15 bases. The CDR3 region is CASSQGGRISTDTQYF. CDR3 DNA: TGTGCCAGCAGCCAAGGTGGCAGGATAAGCACAGATACGCAGTATTTT.

The V call is TRBV28, the J call TRBJ2-7, with 8 positions matching TRBD2. The CDR3 has 14 residues. The trim removed 5 bases at V and 0 bases at J, leaving 3 bases unmatched. CDR1 is MDHEN, CDR2 SYDVKM, per germline. In DNA form, the CDR3 reads TGTGCCAGCAGTCGCGGGGGGAGCTCCTACGAGCAGTACTTC. Amino acids: CASSRGGSSYEQYF.